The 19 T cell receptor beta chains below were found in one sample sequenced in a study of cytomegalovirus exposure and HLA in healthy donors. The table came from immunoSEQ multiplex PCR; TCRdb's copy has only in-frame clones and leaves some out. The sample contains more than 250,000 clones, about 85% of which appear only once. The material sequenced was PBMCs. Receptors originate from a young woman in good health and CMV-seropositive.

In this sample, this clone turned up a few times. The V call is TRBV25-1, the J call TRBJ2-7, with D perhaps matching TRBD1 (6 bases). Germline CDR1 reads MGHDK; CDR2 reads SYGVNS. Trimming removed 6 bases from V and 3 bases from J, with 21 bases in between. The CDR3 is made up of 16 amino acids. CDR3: CASRSLPGVINYEQYF. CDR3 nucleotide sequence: TGTGCCAGCAGATCTCTTCCAGGGGTGATAAACTACGAGCAGTACTTC.

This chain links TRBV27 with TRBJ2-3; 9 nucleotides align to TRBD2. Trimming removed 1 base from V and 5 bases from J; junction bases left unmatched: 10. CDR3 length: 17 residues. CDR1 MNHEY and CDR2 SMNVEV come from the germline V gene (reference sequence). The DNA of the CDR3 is TGTGCCAGCAGTTTATTTTTCGCTAGCGGGAAGGGAGATACGCAGTATTTT. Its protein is CASSLFFASGKGDTQYF.

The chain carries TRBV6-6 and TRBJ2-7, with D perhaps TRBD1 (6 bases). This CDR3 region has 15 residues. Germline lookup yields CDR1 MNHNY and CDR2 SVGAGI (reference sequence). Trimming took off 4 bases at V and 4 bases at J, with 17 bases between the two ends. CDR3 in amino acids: CASSSPLQGAYEQYF. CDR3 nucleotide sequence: TGTGCCAGCAGTTCACCCCTACAGGGAGCATACGAGCAGTACTTC.

The chain's CDR3 is CASSLFLNLREGRSYEQYF. CDR3 DNA sequence: TGCGCCAGCAGCTTGTTCCTCAATCTACGGGAGGGCCGTTCGTACGAGCAGTACTTC. V gene TRBV5-1 combines with J gene TRBJ2-7; TRBD2 matches at 8 bases. V lost 1 base and J lost 4; bases outside the gene matches: 19. Germline V gene lookup returns CDR1 SGHRS and CDR2 YFSETQ. This CDR3 comprises 19 residues.

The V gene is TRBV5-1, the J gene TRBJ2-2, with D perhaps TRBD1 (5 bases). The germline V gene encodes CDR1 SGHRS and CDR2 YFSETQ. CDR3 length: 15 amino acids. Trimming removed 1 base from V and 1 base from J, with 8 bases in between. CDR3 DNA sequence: TGCGCCAGCAGCTTGTCCAGGGAGAACACCGGGGAGCTGTTTTTT. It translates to CASSLSRENTGELFF.

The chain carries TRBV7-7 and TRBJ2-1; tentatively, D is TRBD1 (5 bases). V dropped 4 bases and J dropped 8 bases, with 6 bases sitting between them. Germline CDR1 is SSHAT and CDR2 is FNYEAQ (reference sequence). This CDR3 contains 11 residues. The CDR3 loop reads CASSSGYEQFF. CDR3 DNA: TGTGCCAGCAGCTCAGGGTATGAGCAGTTCTTC.

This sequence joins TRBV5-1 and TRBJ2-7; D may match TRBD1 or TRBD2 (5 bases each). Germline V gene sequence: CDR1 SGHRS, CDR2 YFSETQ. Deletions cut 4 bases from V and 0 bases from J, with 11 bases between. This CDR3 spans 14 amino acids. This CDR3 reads CASSAGTASYEQYF. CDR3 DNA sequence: TGCGCCAGCAGCGCCGGGACGGCCTCCTACGAGCAGTACTTC.

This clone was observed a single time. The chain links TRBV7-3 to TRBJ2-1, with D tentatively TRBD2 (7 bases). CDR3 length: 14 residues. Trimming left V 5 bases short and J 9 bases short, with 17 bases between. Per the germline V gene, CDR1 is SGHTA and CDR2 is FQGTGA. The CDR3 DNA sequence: TGTGCCAGCAGCCCTCTTGGGGGGGCCGGTGAGCAGTTCTTC. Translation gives CASSPLGGAGEQFF.

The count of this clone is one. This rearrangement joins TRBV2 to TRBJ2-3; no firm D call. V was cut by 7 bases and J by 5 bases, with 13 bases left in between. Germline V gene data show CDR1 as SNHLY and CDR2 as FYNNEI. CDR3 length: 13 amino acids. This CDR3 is CASIPLALDTQYF. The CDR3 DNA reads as TGTGCCAGCATTCCCCTTGCACTAGATACGCAGTATTTT. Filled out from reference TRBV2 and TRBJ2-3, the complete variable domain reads EPEVTQTPSHQVTQMGQEVILRCVPISNHLYFYWYRQILGQKVEFLVSFYNNEISEKSEIFDDQFSVERPDGSNFTLKIRSTKLEDSAMYFCASIPLALDTQYFGPGTRLTVL.

CDR3 coding DNA: TGTGCCAGCTATGTCCTGGATAATTCACCCCTCCACTTT. It yields the protein CASYVLDNSPLHF. This chain connects TRBV2 to TRBJ1-6, with no clear D. Germline lookup yields CDR1 SNHLY and CDR2 FYNNEI. Trimming pared 8 bases from V and 5 bases from J, leaving 10 bases between. The CDR3 has 13 residues.

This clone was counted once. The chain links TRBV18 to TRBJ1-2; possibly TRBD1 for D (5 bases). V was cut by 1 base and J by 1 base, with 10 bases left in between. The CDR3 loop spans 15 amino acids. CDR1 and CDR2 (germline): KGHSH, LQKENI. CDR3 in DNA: TGTGCCAGCTCACCACTCAGGGAGAATAACTATGGCTACACCTTC. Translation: CASSPLRENNYGYTF. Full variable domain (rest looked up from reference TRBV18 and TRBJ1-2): NAGVMQNPRHLVRRRGQEARLRCSPMKGHSHVYWYRQLPEEGLKFMVYLQKENIIDESGMPKERFSAEFPKEGPSILRIQQVVRGDSAAYFCASSPLRENNYGYTFGSGTRLTVV.

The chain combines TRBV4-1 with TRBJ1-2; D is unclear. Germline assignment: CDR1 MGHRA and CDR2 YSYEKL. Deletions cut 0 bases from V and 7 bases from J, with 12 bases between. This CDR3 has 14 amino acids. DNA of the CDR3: TGCGCCAGCAGCCAAGATCTTTGGGTGGCTGGCTACACCTTC. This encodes CASSQDLWVAGYTF.

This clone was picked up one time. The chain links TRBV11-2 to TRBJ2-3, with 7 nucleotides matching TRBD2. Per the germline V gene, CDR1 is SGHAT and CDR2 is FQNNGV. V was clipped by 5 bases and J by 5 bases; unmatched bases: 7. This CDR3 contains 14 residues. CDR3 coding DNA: TGTGCCAGCAGCCCGACTAGCCTGGGAGATACGCAGTATTTT. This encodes CASSPTSLGDTQYF.

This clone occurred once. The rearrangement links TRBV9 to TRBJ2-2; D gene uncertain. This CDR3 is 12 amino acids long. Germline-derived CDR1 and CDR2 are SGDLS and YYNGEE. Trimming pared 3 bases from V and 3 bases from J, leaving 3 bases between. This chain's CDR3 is CASSADTGELFF. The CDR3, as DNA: TGTGCCAGCAGCGCCGACACCGGGGAGCTGTTTTTT.

DNA for the CDR3: TGCAGCGTTGGGCGGGGGAAAAATGAGCAGTTCTTC. The encoded protein is CSVGRGKNEQFF. The V gene is TRBV29-1, the J gene TRBJ2-1, with 7 positions matching TRBD2. The V and J ends lost 4 bases and 7 bases, in that order; junction bases with no gene match: 4. Germline V gene sequence: CDR1 SQVTM, CDR2 ANQGSEA. This CDR3 contains 12 residues.

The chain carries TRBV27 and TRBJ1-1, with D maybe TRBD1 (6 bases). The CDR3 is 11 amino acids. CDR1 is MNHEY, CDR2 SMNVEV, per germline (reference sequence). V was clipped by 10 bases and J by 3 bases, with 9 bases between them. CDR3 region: CATPGDTEAFF. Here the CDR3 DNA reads TGTGCCACCCCAGGGGACACTGAAGCTTTCTTT.

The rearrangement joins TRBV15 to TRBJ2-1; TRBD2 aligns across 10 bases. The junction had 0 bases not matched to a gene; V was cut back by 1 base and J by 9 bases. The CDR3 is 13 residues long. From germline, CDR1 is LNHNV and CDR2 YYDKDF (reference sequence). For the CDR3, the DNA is TGTGCCACCAGCAGAGGACTAGCGGGTGAGCAGTTCTTC. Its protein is CATSRGLAGEQFF.

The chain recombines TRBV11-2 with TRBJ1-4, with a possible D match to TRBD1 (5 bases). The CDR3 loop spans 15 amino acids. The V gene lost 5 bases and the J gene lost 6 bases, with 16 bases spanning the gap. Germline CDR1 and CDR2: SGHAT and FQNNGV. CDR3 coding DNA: TGTGCCAGCAGCCCCTCCGGGACGGTAGATGAAAAACTGTTTTTT. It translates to CASSPSGTVDEKLFF.

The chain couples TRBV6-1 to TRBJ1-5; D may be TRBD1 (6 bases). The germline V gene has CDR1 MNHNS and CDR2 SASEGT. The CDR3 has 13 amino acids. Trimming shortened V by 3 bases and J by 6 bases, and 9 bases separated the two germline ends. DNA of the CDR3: TGTGCCAGCAGTGAGGGGGCGGGTCAGCCCCAGCATTTT. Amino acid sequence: CASSEGAGQPQHF.